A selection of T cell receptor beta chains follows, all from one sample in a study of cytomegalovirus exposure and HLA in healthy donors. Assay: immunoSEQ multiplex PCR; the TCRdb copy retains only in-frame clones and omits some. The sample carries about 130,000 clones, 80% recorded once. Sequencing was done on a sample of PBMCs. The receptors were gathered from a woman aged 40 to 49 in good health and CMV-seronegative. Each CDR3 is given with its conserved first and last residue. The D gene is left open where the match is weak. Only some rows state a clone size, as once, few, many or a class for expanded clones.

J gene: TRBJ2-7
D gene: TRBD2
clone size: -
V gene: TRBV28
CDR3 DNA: TGTGCCAGCAGCCTCCAGGGAGGGGCTCGGGAGCAGTACTTC
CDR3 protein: CASSLQGGAREQYF

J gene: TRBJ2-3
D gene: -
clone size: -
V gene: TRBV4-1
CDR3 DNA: TGCGCCAGCAGCCAGACCACGCTAGAGGATCCGCAGTATTTT
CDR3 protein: CASSQTTLEDPQYF

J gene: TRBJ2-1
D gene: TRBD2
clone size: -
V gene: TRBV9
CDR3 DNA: TGTGCCAGCAGCGTAGAACTAGCGGGTGGCAATGAGCAGTTCTTC
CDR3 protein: CASSVELAGGNEQFF

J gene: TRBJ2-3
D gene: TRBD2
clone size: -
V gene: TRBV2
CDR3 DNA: TGTGCCAGTAACCGGGGACTAGCGATGGATACGCAGTATTTT
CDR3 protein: CASNRGLAMDTQYF

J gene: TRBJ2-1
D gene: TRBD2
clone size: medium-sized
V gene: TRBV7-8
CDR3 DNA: TGTGCCAGCAGCCTATTAGCGGGGGCCAGCTACAATGAGCAGTTCTTC
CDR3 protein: CASSLLAGASYNEQFF

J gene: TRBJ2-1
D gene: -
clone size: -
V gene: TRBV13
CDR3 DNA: TGTGCCAGCAGCTCGGGCCTTGGGGAGAATGAGCAGTTCTTC
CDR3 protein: CASSSGLGENEQFF

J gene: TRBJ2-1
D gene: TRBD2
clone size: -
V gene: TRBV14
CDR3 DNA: TGTGCCAGCAGCCAAGATCGACTAGCGGCTTCCTACAATGAGCAGTTCTTC
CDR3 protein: CASSQDRLAASYNEQFF

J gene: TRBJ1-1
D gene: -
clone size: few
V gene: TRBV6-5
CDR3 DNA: TGTGCCAGCAGCTCCCGACAGGACACCTCTGAAGCTTTCTTT
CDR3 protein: CASSSRQDTSEAFF

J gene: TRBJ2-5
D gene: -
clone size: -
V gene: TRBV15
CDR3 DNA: TGTGCCACCAGCAGAGGTAGGGGAGAGACCCAGTACTTC
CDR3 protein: CATSRGRGETQYF

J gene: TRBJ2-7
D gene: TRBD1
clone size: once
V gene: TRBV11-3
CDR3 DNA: TGTGCCAGCAGCCTAACCGGGACAGGGACCTACGAGCAGTACTTC
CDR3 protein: CASSLTGTGTYEQYF

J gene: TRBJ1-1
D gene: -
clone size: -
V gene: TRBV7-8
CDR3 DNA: TGTGCCAGCAGCTTTGGCAGAAGGAACACTGAAGCTTTCTTT
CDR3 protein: CASSFGRRNTEAFF

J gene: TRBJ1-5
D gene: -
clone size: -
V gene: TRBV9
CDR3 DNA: TGTGCCAGCAGCGTCGGGGTCGGGGATCAGCCCCAGCATTTT
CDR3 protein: CASSVGVGDQPQHF

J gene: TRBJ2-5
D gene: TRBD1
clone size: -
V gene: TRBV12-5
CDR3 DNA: TGTGCTAGTGGTCTCGGACAGGGGGAGTCAGATGAGACCCAGTACTTC
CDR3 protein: CASGLGQGESDETQYF

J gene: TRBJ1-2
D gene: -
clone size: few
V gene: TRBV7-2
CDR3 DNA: TGTGCCAGCAGCCCTAGCTTTGGGGTGGGCTATGGCTACACCTTC
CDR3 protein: CASSPSFGVGYGYTF

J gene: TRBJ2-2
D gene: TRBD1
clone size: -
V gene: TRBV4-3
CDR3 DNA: TGCGCCAGCAGCCAAGATTTAAATCTGGGACAGCACAGGGCCGGGGAGCTGTTTTTT
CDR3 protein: CASSQDLNLGQHRAGELFF

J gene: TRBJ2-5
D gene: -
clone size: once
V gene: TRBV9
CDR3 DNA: TGTGCCAGCAGACATACAGTCCAAGAGACCCAGTACTTC
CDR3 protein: CASRHTVQETQYF

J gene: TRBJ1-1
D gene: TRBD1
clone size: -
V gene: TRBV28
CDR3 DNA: TGTGCCAGCAGTCCAACAGGGGCCGCTGAAGCTTTCTTT
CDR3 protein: CASSPTGAAEAFF

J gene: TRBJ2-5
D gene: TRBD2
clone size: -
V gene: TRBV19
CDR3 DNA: TGTGCCAGTAGTACCGCTAGCGGGAGAGAGACCCAGTACTTC
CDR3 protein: CASSTASGRETQYF

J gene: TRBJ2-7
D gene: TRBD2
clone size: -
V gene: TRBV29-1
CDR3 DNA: TGCAGTGTTAGCGGGAGGGCCCCCTACGAGCAGTACTTC
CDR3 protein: CSVSGRAPYEQYF

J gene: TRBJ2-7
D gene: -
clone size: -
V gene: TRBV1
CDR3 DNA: TGCACCAGCAGCTGCCACCGGGACTACGAGCAGTACTTC
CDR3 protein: CTSSCHRDYEQYF

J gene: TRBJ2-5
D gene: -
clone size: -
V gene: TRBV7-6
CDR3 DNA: TGTGCCAGCAGCTCGGGACTGGGTGAAGAGACCCAGTACTTC
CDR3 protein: CASSSGLGEETQYF

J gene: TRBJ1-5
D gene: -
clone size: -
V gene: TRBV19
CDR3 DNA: TGTGCCAGTAGATCCGACCGAAGGGGTAGCAATCAGCCCCAGCATTTT
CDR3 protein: CASRSDRRGSNQPQHF

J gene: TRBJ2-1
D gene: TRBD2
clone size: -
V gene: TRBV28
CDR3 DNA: TGTGCCAGCAGTTTATTGACTAGCGGGAGAAGAGATGAGCAGTTCTTC
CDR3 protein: CASSLLTSGRRDEQFF

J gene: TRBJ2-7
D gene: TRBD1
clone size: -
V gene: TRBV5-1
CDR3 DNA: TGCTCCAGCAGCGGGGACAGGGGGATAACGGCGGGGCAGTACTTC
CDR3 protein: CSSSGDRGITAGQYF

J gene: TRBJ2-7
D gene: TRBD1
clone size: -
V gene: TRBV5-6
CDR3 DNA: TGTGCCAGTACGGGACAGAGGAGCTCCTACGAGCAGTACTTC
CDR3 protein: CASTGQRSSYEQYF

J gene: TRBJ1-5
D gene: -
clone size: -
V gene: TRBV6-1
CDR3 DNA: TGTGCCAGCAGTGAGCTTGGAGGGGTCAATCAGCCCCAGCATTTT
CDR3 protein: CASSELGGVNQPQHF

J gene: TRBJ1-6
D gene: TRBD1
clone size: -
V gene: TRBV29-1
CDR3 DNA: TGCAGCGTTGGGACAGGGGGTAATTCACCCCTCCACTTT
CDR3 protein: CSVGTGGNSPLHF

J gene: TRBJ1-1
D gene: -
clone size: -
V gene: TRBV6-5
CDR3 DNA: TGTGCCAGCAGCCCACATCAGGGGTCCTCTGAAGCTTTCTTT
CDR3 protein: CASSPHQGSSEAFF

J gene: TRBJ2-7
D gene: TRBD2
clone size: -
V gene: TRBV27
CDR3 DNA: TGTGCCAGCAGCCCCGGGACTAGCTCCTACGAGCAGTACTTC
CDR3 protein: CASSPGTSSYEQYF

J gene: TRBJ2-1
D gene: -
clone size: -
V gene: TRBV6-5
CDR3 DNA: TGTGCCAGCAGCTCTATGAGGGGGGGCGGTGAGCAGTTCTTC
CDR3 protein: CASSSMRGGGEQFF

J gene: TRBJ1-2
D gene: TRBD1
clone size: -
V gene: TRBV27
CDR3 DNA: TGTGCCAGCAGTTACGGACAGGGTTGGCGCTACACCTTC
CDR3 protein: CASSYGQGWRYTF

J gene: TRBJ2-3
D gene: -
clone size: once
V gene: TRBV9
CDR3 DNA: TGTGCCAGCAGCGTAGGTTTAGCGGCCACAGATACGCAGTATTTT
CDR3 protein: CASSVGLAATDTQYF

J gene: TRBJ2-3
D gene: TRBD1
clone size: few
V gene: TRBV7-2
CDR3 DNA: TGTGCCAGCAGCCCCGACAGGGGCGGCACAGATACGCAGTATTTT
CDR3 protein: CASSPDRGGTDTQYF

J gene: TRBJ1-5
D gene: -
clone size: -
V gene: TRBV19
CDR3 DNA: TGTGCCAGTAGTATAGCAAGGGGCAGCAATCAGCCCCAGCATTTT
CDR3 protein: CASSIARGSNQPQHF

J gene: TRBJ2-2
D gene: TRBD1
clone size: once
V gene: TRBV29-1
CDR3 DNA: TGCAGCGTTGGAGGGACAGGGTCCGGGGAGCTGTTTTTT
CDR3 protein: CSVGGTGSGELFF

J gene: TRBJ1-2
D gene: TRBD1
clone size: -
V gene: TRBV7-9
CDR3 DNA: TGTGCCAGCAGCATCGACAGGGGGTTCGACTATGGCTACACCTTC
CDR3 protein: CASSIDRGFDYGYTF

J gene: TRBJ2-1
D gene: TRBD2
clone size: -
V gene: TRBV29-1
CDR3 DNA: TGCAGCGGCTCCATTAGCGGGAGCTACAATGAGCAGTTCTTC
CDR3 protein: CSGSISGSYNEQFF

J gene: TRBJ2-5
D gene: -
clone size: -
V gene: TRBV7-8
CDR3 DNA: TGTGCCAGCAGCCAAGGGACTCAAGAGACCCAGTACTTC
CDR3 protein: CASSQGTQETQYF

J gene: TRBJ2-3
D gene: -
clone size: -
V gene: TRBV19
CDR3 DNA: TGTGCCAGTAATGGGGGCGTTGGTACGCAGTATTTT
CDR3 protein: CASNGGVGTQYF

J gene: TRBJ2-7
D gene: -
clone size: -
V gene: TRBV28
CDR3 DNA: TGTGCCAGCAGTCCCTTGCTACACGAGCAGTACTTC
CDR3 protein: CASSPLLHEQYF

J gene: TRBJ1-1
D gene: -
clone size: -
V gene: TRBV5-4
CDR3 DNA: TGTGCCAGCAGCCTGGACTCAACCCTCGGGGGCACTGAAGCTTTCTTT
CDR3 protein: CASSLDSTLGGTEAFF

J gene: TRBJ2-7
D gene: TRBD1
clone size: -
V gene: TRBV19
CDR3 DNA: TGTGCCAGTAGTATAGGCCCGACAGGGGCCTACGAGCAGTACTTC
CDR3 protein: CASSIGPTGAYEQYF

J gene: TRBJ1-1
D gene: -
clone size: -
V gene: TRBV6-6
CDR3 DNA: TGTGCCAGCAGTTACGGTGGACACTTAAACACTGAAGCTTTCTTT
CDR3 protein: CASSYGGHLNTEAFF

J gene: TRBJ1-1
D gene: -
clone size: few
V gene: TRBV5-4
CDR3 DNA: TGTGCCAGCAGCTTGGAAGGGGGGGCGGTGAACACTGAAGCTTTCTTT
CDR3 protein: CASSLEGGAVNTEAFF

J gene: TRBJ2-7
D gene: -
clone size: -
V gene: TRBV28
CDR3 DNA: TGTGCCAGCAGTTTGGCAGTATCCTACGAGCAGTACTTC
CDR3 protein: CASSLAVSYEQYF

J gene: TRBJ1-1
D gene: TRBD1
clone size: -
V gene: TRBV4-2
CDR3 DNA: TGTGCCAGCAGCCAAGAAGGACAGGGTAGGACCGAAGCTTTCTTT
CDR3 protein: CASSQEGQGRTEAFF

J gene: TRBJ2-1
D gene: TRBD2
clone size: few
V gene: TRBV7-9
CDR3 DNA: TGTGCCAGCAGCTTAGGAGGACTAGCTGGTGAGCAGTTCTTC
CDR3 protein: CASSLGGLAGEQFF

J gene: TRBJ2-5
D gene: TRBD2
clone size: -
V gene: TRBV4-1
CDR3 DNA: TGCGCCAGCAGCGCCACTAGCGGGGGGGGGCAAGAGACCCAGTACTTC
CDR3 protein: CASSATSGGGQETQYF

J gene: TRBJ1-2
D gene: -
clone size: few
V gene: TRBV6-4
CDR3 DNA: TGTGCCAGCAGTGACCCGAACCAGTTAGGCTACACCTTC
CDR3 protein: CASSDPNQLGYTF

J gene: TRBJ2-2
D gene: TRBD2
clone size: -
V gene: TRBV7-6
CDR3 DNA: TGTGCCAGCAGCCGGACTAGCCCCGGGGAGCTGTTTTTT
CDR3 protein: CASSRTSPGELFF

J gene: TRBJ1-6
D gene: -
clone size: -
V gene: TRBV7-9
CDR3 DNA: TGTGCCAGCAGCTTAGGGACACCATATAATTCACCCCTCCACTTT
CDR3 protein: CASSLGTPYNSPLHF

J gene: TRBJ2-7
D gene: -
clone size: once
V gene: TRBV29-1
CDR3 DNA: TGCAGCGTTGAAGCCACAGGGGAGCAGTACTTC
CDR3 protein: CSVEATGEQYF

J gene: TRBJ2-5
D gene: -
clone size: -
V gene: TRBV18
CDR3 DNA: TGTGCCAGCTCACCGGGCAATCAAGAGACCCAGTACTTC
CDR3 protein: CASSPGNQETQYF

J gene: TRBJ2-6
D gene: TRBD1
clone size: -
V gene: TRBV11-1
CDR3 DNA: TGTGCCAGCAGCCGGGACAGAGGCTCTGGGGCCAACGTCCTGACTTTC
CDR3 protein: CASSRDRGSGANVLTF

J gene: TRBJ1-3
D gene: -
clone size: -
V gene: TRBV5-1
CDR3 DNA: TGCGCCAGCAGCATCGGACAGCCTGCTGGAAACACCATATATTTT
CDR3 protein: CASSIGQPAGNTIYF

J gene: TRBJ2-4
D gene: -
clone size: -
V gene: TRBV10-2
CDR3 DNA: TGCGCCAGCAGTGGGACAGCACTAGCCAAAAACATTCAGTACTTC
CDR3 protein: CASSGTALAKNIQYF

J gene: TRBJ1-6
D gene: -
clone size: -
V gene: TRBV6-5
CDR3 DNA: TGTGCCAGCAGGACATTGACAGGACCTCTAGATCCCCTCCACTTT
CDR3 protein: CASRTLTGPLDPLHF